This T cell receptor (beta chain) was sequenced for a study of cytomegalovirus exposure and HLA in healthy donors. Points on this clone: Its antigen remains unidentified.

The PCR contained 60 Vbeta and 13 Jbeta primers. As processed by the authors: Some 10 million of about 80 million unique TCR beta chains were shared, per a later count. The method was immunoSEQ multiplex PCR; TCRdb's version includes in-frame clones alone and lacks a portion of them. V and J calls and clone size are copied from that table; D and trimming were computed from the DNA. The data show roughly 120,000 clones, with about 80% seen just once and less than 5.5% held by the top ten. The CDR3 covers 14 residues. CDR1 is SEHNR and CDR2 is FQNEAQ in the germline V gene (reference sequence). V shed 3 bases and J 4 bases; nucleotides not matched to a gene: 1. Study results and limitations: The classifier, whose performance was assessed in both the original and validation cohorts, reportedly diagnosed cytomegalovirus status with high specificity and sensitivity.

The chain carries TRBV7-9 and TRBJ1-1; 11 bases agree with TRBD1. Sequencing was performed on PBMCs. The origin of this receptor is a man in his forties or fifties in good health and CMV-seropositive. CDR3 amino acids: CASSFGTGGTEAFF. Here the CDR3 DNA reads TGTGCCAGCAGCTTCGGGACAGGGGGCACTGAAGCTTTCTTT. Full variable domain (remainder filled in from reference TRBV7-9 and TRBJ1-1): DTGVSQNPRHKITKRGQNVTFRCDPISEHNRLYWYRQTLGQGPEFLTYFQNEAQLEKSRLLSDRFSAERPKGSFSTLEIQRTEQGDSAMYLCASSFGTGGTEAFFGQGTRLTVV.